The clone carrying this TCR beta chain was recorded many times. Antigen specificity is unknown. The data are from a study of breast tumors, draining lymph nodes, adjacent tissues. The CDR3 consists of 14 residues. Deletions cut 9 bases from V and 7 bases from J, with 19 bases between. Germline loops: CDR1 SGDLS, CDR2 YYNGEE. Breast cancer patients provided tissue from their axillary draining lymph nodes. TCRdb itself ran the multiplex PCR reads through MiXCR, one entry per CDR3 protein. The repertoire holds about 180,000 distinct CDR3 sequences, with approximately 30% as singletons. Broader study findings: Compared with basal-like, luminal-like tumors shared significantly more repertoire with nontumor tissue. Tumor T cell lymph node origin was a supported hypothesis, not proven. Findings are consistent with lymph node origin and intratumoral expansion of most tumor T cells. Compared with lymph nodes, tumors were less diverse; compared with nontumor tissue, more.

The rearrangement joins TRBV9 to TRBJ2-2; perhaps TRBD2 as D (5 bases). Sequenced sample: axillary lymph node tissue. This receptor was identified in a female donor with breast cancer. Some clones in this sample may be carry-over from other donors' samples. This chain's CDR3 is CATSNWPRGGELFF. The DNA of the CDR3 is TGTGCCACCTCGAACTGGCCCCGGGGCGGGGAGCTGTTTTTT.